This T cell receptor beta chain was obtained from a study of shared clonotypes between healthy human individuals. This CDR3 is built from 14 residues. The germline CDR1 and CDR2 sequences are LNHDA and SQIVND (reference sequence). V was pared by 6 bases and J by 7 bases, with 8 bases of the junction left unmatched. The assay was carried out at the deep level. Generated by immunoSEQ multiplex PCR, the TCRdb table keeps only in-frame clones and is missing some. The table includes about 490,000 clones, 81% detected once. What was sequenced was PBMCs. The rearrangement uses TRBV19 and TRBJ2-2; 7 nucleotides agree with TRBD2. This clonotype originated in a woman aged 40 to 50 in good health. Some clones in this sample may be carry-over from other donors' samples. CDR3 bases: TGTGCCAGTAGGGGACTAAATGTAGGCGGGGAGCTGTTTTTT. Encoded protein: CASRGLNVGGELFF. Full variable domain (remainder filled in from reference TRBV19 and TRBJ2-2): DGGITQSPKYLFRKEGQNVTLSCEQNLNHDAMYWYRQDPGQGLRLIYYSQIVNDFQKGDIAEGYSVSREKKESFPLTVTSAQKNPTAFYLCASRGLNVGGELFFGEGSRLTVL.